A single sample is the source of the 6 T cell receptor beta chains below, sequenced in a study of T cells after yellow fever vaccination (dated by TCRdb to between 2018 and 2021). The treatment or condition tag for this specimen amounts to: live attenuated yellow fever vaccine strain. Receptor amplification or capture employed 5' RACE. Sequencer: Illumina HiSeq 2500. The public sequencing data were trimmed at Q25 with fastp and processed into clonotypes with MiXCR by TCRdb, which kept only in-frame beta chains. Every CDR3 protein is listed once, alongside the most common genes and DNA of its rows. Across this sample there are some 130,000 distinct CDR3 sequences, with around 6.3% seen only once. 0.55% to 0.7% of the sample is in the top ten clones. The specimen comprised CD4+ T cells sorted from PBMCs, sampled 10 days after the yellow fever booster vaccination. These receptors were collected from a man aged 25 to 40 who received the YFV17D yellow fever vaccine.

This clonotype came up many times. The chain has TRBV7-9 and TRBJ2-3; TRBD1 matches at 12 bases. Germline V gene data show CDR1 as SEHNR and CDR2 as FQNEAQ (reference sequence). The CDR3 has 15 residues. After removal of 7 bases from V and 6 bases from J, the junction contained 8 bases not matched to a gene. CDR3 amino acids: CASTDWGQGADTQYF. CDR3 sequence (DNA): TGTGCCAGCACGGATTGGGGACAGGGGGCCGATACGCAGTATTTT. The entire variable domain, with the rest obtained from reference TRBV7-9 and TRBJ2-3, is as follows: DTGVSQNPRHKITKRGQNVTFRCDPISEHNRLYWYRQTLGQGPEFLTYFQNEAQLEKSRLLSDRFSAERPKGSFSTLEIQRTEQGDSAMYLCASTDWGQGADTQYFGPGTRLTVL.

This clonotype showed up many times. In nucleotides, the CDR3 is TGTGCCAGCAGCTCGACCACAGAGCAGTTCTTC. Its protein is CASSSTTEQFF. The gene calls are TRBV7-2 and TRBJ2-1, with D uncertain. The CDR3 totals 11 residues. The V gene lost 4 bases and the J gene lost 10 bases, with 8 bases spanning the gap. Germline V CDR1 and CDR2: SGHTA, FQGNSA.

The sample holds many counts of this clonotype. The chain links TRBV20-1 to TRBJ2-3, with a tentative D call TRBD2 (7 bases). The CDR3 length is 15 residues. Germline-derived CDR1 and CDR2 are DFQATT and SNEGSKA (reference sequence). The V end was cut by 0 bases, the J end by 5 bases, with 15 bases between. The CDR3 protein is CSARDLAGALDTQYF. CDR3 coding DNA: TGCAGTGCTAGAGATCTGGCGGGGGCCCTAGATACGCAGTATTTT.

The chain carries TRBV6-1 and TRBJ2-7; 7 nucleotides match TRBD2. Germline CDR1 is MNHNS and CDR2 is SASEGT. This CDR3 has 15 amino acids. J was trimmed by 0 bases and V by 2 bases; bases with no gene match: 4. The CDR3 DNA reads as TGTGCCAGCAGTGAATGGGCTAGCGGCTCCTACGAGCAGTACTTC. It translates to CASSEWASGSYEQYF.

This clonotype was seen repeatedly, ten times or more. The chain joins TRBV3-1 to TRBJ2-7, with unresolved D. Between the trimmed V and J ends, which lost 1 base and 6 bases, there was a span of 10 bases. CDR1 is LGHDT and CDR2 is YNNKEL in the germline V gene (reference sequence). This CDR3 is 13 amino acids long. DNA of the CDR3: TGTGCCAGCAGCCAAGCATCCTCGACCGAGCAGTACTTC. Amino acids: CASSQASSTEQYF.

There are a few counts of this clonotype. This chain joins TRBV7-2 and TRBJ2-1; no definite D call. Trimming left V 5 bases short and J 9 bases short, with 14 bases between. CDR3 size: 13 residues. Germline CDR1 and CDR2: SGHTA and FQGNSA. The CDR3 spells CASSTLRQSEQFF. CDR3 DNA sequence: TGTGCCAGCAGCACCCTCCGTCAAAGTGAGCAGTTCTTC.